The sequence of this TCR beta chain was determined in a study of identical twins. MiXCR was run by TCRdb on the 5' RACE reads, yielding one entry per CDR3 protein. The data show about 1.7 million distinct CDR3 sequences, around 29% seen once. This clonotype showed up just a few times. V gave up 5 bases and J gave up 7 bases, with 9 bases separating them. CDR3 length: 11 amino acids. Germline CDR1 reads SEHNR; CDR2 reads FQNEAQ (reference sequence). The clonotype originates from a newborn girl in good health. This chain joins TRBV7-9 and TRBJ2-7; no firm D call. What was sequenced was cord blood. As DNA, the CDR3 is TGTGCCAGCAGCAGTCCTACGGAGCAGTACTTC. Translation gives CASSSPTEQYF.